Below, 22 T cell receptor beta chains from the same sample are listed, as sequenced in a study of shared clonotypes between healthy human individuals. Libraries were prepared by immunoSEQ multiplex PCR; TCRdb keeps only in-frame clonotypes and omits some of them. The repertoire holds over a million clones, with around three quarters as singletons. The specimen was memory CD4+ T cells from PBMCs. Regarding subset: CD45RA-negative fraction. The receptors were sampled from a man aged 18 to 29 in good health. Some clones in this sample may be carry-over from other donors' samples.

The rearrangement links TRBV5-4 to TRBJ1-2; maybe TRBD1 (6 bases). V was trimmed by 0 bases and J by 2 bases, leaving 17 bases between them. Germline V gene sequence: CDR1 SGHNT, CDR2 YYREEE (reference sequence). The CDR3 sequence is 17 residues long. CDR3 protein: CASSLGGTKAWNYGYTF. In nucleotides, the CDR3 is TGTGCCAGCAGCTTGGGCGGGACAAAGGCTTGGAACTATGGCTACACCTTC.

The V gene is TRBV10-3, the J gene TRBJ1-2, with a possible D match to TRBD1 (6 bases). Deletions cut 11 bases from V and 2 bases from J, with 18 bases between. This CDR3 is 14 amino acids long. In germline, CDR1 is ENHRY, CDR2 SYGVKD. This chain's CDR3 is CAASDLTGNYGYTF. CDR3 bases: TGTGCCGCCTCTGACTTAACAGGGAACTATGGCTACACCTTC.

The genes are TRBV28 and TRBJ1-2; tentative D call: TRBD1 (5 bases). This CDR3 contains 12 residues. Trimming pared 2 bases from V and 8 bases from J, leaving 9 bases between. Germline values: CDR1 MDHEN, CDR2 SYDVKM. The CDR3 is CASSLIGDGYTF. The CDR3 region has the DNA TGTGCCAGCAGTTTAATAGGGGACGGCTACACCTTC.

This clone appeared a few times. This rearrangement joins TRBV6-5 to TRBJ2-7; D is undetermined. V dropped 7 bases and J dropped 2 bases, with 9 bases sitting between them. This CDR3 region has 12 residues. Germline V CDR1 and CDR2: MNHEY, SVGAGI. This CDR3 is CASKSTAYEQYF. CDR3 nucleotides: TGTGCCAGCAAATCGACGGCCTACGAGCAGTACTTC.

J is TRBJ2-3 and V is TRBV21-1; the D call in the table, TRBD1, was not verified against the DNA. TRBV21-1 is noted as a pseudogene. The CDR3 length is 19 residues. CDR3 protein: CASSKVVAQGGLDTDTQYF. The CDR3 coding sequence is TGTGCCAGCAGCAAAGTAGTAGCACAGGGGGGCTTAGACACAGATACGCAGTATTTT.

The J gene is TRBJ1-3, the V gene TRBV18; D gene unclear. Trimming cost V 0 bases and J 0 bases, with 12 bases left between them. From germline, CDR1 is KGHSH and CDR2 LQKENI. This CDR3 region has 17 residues. For the CDR3, the DNA is TGTGCCAGCTCACCACCGGGCAGCCAGAGCTCTGGAAACACCATATATTTT. Translated: CASSPPGSQSSGNTIYF.

CDR3 protein: CASSILNGLNSNQPQHF. CDR3 coding DNA: TGTGCCAGTAGTATCCTCAACGGGCTTAATAGCAATCAGCCCCAGCATTTT. This chain joins TRBV19 and TRBJ1-5, with D hard to call. Germline V CDR1 and CDR2: LNHDA, SQIVND (reference sequence). This CDR3 is built from 17 residues. Trimming cost V 3 bases and J 0 bases, with 15 bases left between them.

The chain uses TRBV5-1 and TRBJ2-7; 11 bases match TRBD2. The CDR3 totals 15 residues. Germline loops: CDR1 SGHRS, CDR2 YFSETQ. The J segment lost 6 bases and the V segment lost 7 bases, leaving 12 bases of the junction unmatched. The CDR3 sequence: CASGDDRGLAAEQYF. The CDR3 DNA reads as TGCGCCAGCGGGGATGACAGGGGACTAGCGGCCGAGCAGTACTTC.

This clone was counted a few times. The gene calls are TRBV4-1 and TRBJ1-5, with 7 bases lining up with TRBD1. Germline loops: CDR1 MGHRA, CDR2 YSYEKL. J lost 4 bases, V lost 4 bases, and 7 bases had no gene match. The CDR3 extends over 15 amino acids. The CDR3 DNA reads as TGCGCCAGCAGCCCCTTTAGGACAGGTAATCAGCCCCAGCATTTT. The encoded protein is CASSPFRTGNQPQHF.

This clone came up once. V gene TRBV21-1 combines with J gene TRBJ2-5; TRBD1, the table's D call, was not compared with the DNA. TRBV21-1 is tagged as a pseudogene. This CDR3 is 18 amino acids long. CDR3 residues: CASSKMIPGQRDQETQYF. In DNA form, the CDR3 reads TGTGCCAGCAGCAAGATGATTCCGGGACAGAGGGACCAAGAGACCCAGTACTTC.

The chain joins TRBV5-1 to TRBJ1-2; TRBD1 is a possible D gene (6 bases). Trimming removed 0 bases at V and 3 bases at J, with 15 bases between. Germline loops: CDR1 SGHRS, CDR2 YFSETQ. CDR3 length: 16 amino acids. The CDR3 DNA reads as TGCGCCAGCAGCTTGGCATTGGGGGGCGAGTACTATGGCTACACCTTC. Its translation: CASSLALGGEYYGYTF.

This clone was counted a few times. Distinct nucleotide sequences in the sample also encode this CDR3. V usage is TRBV15 and J usage is TRBJ1-5; D is ambiguous. Germline CDR1 is LNHNV and CDR2 is YYDKDF (reference sequence). CDR3 size: 12 residues. The V end was cut by 3 bases, the J end by 4 bases, with 4 bases between. The CDR3 loop reads CATSRGNQPQHF. CDR3 sequence (DNA): TGTGCCACCAGCAGGGGAAATCAGCCCCAGCATTTT.

The V gene is TRBV28, the J gene TRBJ2-5, with 9 positions matching TRBD2. V was clipped by 2 bases and J by 5 bases; unmatched bases: 3. Per the germline V gene, CDR1 is MDHEN and CDR2 is SYDVKM. This CDR3 spans 14 amino acids. The CDR3 DNA sequence: TGTGCCAGCAGTTTAGCGGGAGGGTGGGAGACCCAGTACTTC. This codes for CASSLAGGWETQYF.

V gene TRBV5-8 combines with J gene TRBJ1-5, with D unclear. The CDR3 is 17 residues long. Per germline, CDR1 SGHTS and CDR2 YDEGEE. Between the trimmed V and J ends, which lost 0 bases and 7 bases, there was a span of 20 bases. CDR3: CASSLGKGQVDEQPQHF. The CDR3 DNA is TGTGCCAGCAGCTTGGGGAAGGGTCAGGTCGACGAACAGCCCCAGCATTTT.

The rearrangement uses TRBV6-1 and TRBJ1-2; tentative D call: TRBD1 (5 bases). This CDR3 region has 15 residues. Germline CDR1 reads MNHNS; CDR2 reads SASEGT. Trimming shortened V by 4 bases and J by 5 bases, and 17 bases separated the two germline ends. CDR3 sequence (DNA): TGTGCCAGCAGTGTCGGAGGGGCGGTAAGGTATGGCTACACCTTC. It specifies CASSVGGAVRYGYTF.

The rearrangement uses TRBV4-3 and TRBJ2-3; the D gene is possibly TRBD2 (5 bases). CDR3 length equals 13 residues. Between the trimmed V and J ends, which lost 0 bases and 10 bases, there was a span of 11 bases. Germline V gene sequence: CDR1 LGHNA, CDR2 YSLEER. Here the CDR3 reads CASSQDREGSQYF. The DNA of the CDR3 is TGCGCCAGCAGCCAAGATAGAGAGGGATCGCAGTATTTT.

The chain joins TRBV10-3 to TRBJ2-5, with 9 bases lining up with TRBD2. The junction had 5 bases not matched to a gene; V was cut back by 5 bases and J by 4 bases. Germline loops: CDR1 ENHRY, CDR2 SYGVKD. The CDR3 is 14 residues long. CDR3 amino acids: CAISLGLARETQYF. As DNA, the CDR3 is TGTGCCATCAGTCTGGGACTAGCAAGAGAGACCCAGTACTTC.

As DNA, the CDR3 is TGCAGCGTTGCTGAGGGGGATGAAAAACTGTTTTTT. It specifies CSVAEGDEKLFF. The chain uses TRBV29-1 and TRBJ1-4, with a weak D call TRBD1 (6 bases). The CDR3 spans 12 residues. The V gene lost 4 bases and the J gene lost 6 bases, with 9 bases spanning the gap. The germline CDR1 and CDR2 sequences are SQVTM and ANQGSEA.

In its sample, this clone was seen once. The chain combines TRBV5-6 with TRBJ1-2; 9 positions match TRBD1. The germline gives CDR1 SGHDT, CDR2 YYEEEE. This CDR3 has 12 residues. V shed 6 bases, J shed 8 bases, and the junction held 5 bases outside the gene matches. The CDR3 protein is CASKDRGAGYTF. CDR3 nucleotide sequence: TGTGCCAGCAAGGACAGGGGAGCCGGCTACACCTTC. Drawing the rest from reference TRBV5-6 and TRBJ1-2, the complete variable domain is DAGVTQSPTHLIKTRGQQVTLRCSPKSGHDTVSWYQQALGQGPQFIFQYYEEEERQRGNFPDRFSGHQFPNYSSELNVNALLLGDSALYLCASKDRGAGYTFGSGTRLTVV.

This chain uses TRBV7-6 with TRBJ2-2, with D perhaps given as TRBD1 or TRBD2 (5 bases each). The germline gives CDR1 SGHVS, CDR2 FNYEAQ. CDR3 length: 16 residues. Trimming removed 5 bases from V and 5 bases from J, with 18 bases in between. The CDR3 bases are TGTGCCAGCAGCCCCGGCCTGGGACGCTCAACCGGGGAGCTGTTTTTT. It codes for CASSPGLGRSTGELFF.

J is TRBJ2-7 and V is TRBV29-1; D possibly corresponds to TRBD2 (5 bases). The CDR3 sequence is 13 residues long. Germline V gene data show CDR1 as SQVTM and CDR2 as ANQGSEA. V dropped 4 bases and J dropped 5 bases, with 15 bases sitting between them. The CDR3 DNA follows: TGCAGCGTTGCCGGGATCTCACAACACGAGCAGTACTTC. It specifies CSVAGISQHEQYF.

The chain uses TRBV19 and TRBJ2-2; perhaps TRBD1 as D (6 bases). The V end was cut by 5 bases, the J end by 6 bases, with 10 bases between. The germline gives CDR1 LNHDA, CDR2 SQIVND (reference sequence). This CDR3 region has 13 residues. CDR3 sequence reads: CASSVQGPGELFF. In nucleotides, the CDR3 is TGTGCCAGTAGTGTGCAGGGGCCCGGGGAGCTGTTTTTT.